These T cell receptor beta chains were read from a single sample in a study of blood T cell repertoires in COVID-19. Using immunoSEQ multiplex PCR, the repertoire was profiled, and TCRdb retains in-frame clones only, with some absent. Here the sample spans hundreds of thousands of clones, just over 85% being singletons. The sequenced sample was peripheral blood. The receptor source for this set is a woman younger than 45 with active or convalescent COVID-19. Each CDR3 is given with its conserved first and last residue. The D gene is left open where the match is weak. Part of the rows lack a size; the others show once, few, many or a class for expanded clones.

V gene	J gene	D gene	clone size	CDR3 DNA	CDR3 protein
TRBV14	TRBJ1-3	-	-	TGTGCCAGCAGCCAAGTGTCCGGGGCCGCGGGACTCTCTGGAAACACCATATATTTT	CASSQVSGAAGLSGNTIYF
TRBV4-1	TRBJ2-5	-	once	TGCGCCAGCGCGCTAGACCCCTCCCAGTCACAGTACTTC	CASALDPSQSQYF
TRBV7-2	TRBJ1-1	-	-	TGTGCCAGCAGCTCGGAGATGAACACTGAAGCTTTCTTT	CASSSEMNTEAFF
TRBV10-2	TRBJ2-7	TRBD1	-	TGCGCCAGCAGTGAGTACAGGACAGGCACCTACGAGCAGTACTTC	CASSEYRTGTYEQYF
TRBV4-1	TRBJ2-7	TRBD1	-	TGCGCCAGCAGCCAACTTCAGACAGGGCCCTACGAGCAGTACTTC	CASSQLQTGPYEQYF
TRBV5-1	TRBJ1-6	TRBD1	once	TGCGCCAGCAGCCCCTATTCGGGACAGTCCAATTCACCCCTCCACTTT	CASSPYSGQSNSPLHF
TRBV5-1	TRBJ2-3	-	-	TGCGCCAGCAGCGCAAAGGACGGGGGATGGGAGTATTTT	CASSAKDGGWEYF
TRBV5-1	TRBJ2-3	-	-	TGCGCCAGCAGCTTGGTGGTGATTACTAGCACAGATACGCAGTATTTT	CASSLVVITSTDTQYF
TRBV4-2	TRBJ2-5	TRBD2	-	TGTGCCAGCAGCCCTGATGGCGGGGGGGCAAGCGAGACCCAGTACTTC	CASSPDGGGASETQYF
TRBV19	TRBJ2-5	TRBD2	-	TGTGCCAGTAGTATAGCTAGCGGGGGATTACAAGAGACCCAGTACTTC	CASSIASGGLQETQYF
TRBV30	TRBJ1-1	-	-	TGTGCCTGGGGACAGTTGAACACTGAAGCTTTCTTT	CAWGQLNTEAFF
TRBV13	TRBJ1-1	-	-	TGTGCCAGCAGCTACCAGGGGATTGAAGCTTTCTTT	CASSYQGIEAFF
TRBV19	TRBJ2-1	-	-	TGTGCCACTACCCCGAGCCGTCCTCGCTCCTACAATGAGCAGTTCTTC	CATTPSRPRSYNEQFF
TRBV2	TRBJ2-7	TRBD1	-	TGTGCCAGCAGCAATACTGGACAGGGGGCCTACGAGCAGTACTTC	CASSNTGQGAYEQYF
TRBV4-1	TRBJ1-2	TRBD1	-	TGCGCCAGCAGCCAAGAGGACAGGGGAGGGTATGGCTACACCTTC	CASSQEDRGGYGYTF
TRBV4-1	TRBJ1-2	TRBD1	-	TGCGCCAGCAGCCGCGGACAGGGGAACTATGGCTACACCTTC	CASSRGQGNYGYTF
TRBV3-1/TRBV3-2	TRBJ2-2	TRBD2	-	TGTGCCAGCAGCCAAGATAGTGGCGGGACTAGCGGGAGGGCCGTCACCGGGGAGCTGTTTTTT	CASSQDSGGTSGRAVTGELFF
TRBV5-4	TRBJ2-3	TRBD2	-	TGTGCCAGCAGCTCGATATCTAGCGGGACAGATACGCAGTATTTT	CASSSISSGTDTQYF
TRBV18	TRBJ1-6	TRBD1	-	TGTGCCAGCTCACCGGGACAGGGTAATTCACCCCTCCACTTT	CASSPGQGNSPLHF
TRBV3-1/TRBV3-2	TRBJ1-4	TRBD1	-	TGTGCCAGCAGCCCCGGAGGGGGCGAAAAACTGTTTTTT	CASSPGGGEKLFF
TRBV11-2	TRBJ2-7	TRBD2	once	TGTGCCAGCGCGCCCGGGACTAGCGGATCCTACGAGCAGTACTTC	CASAPGTSGSYEQYF
TRBV20-1	TRBJ2-1	TRBD2	few	TGCAGTGCTAGTAGCCCGAGCGGGAGAGGGAATGAGCAGTTCTTC	CSASSPSGRGNEQFF